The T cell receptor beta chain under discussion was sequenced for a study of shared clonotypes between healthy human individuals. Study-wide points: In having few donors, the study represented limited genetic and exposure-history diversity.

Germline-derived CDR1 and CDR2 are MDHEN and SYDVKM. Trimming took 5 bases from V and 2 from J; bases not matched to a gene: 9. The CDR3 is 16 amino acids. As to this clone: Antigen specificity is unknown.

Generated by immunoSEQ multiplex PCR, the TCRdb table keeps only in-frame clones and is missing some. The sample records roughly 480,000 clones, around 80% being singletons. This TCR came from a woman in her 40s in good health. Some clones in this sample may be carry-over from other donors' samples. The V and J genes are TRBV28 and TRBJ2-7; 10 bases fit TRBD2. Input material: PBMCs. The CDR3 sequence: CASSLLSAGGPYEQYF. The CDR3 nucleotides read TGTGCCAGCAGTCTCCTCTCAGCGGGGGGGCCCTACGAGCAGTACTTC.